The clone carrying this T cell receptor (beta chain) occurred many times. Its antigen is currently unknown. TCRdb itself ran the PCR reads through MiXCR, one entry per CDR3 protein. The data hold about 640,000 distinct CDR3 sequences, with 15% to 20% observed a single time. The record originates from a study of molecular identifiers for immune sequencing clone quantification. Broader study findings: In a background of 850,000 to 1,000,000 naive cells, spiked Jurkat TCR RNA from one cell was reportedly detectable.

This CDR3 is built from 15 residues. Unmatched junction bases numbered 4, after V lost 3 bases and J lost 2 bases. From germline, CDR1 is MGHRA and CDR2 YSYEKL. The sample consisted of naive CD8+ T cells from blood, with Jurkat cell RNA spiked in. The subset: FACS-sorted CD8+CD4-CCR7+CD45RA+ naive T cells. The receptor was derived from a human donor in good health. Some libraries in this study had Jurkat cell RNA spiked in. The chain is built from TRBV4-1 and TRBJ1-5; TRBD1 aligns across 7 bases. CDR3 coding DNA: TGCGCCAGCAGCCAGTCCGGGACAGGCAATCAGCCCCAGCATTTT. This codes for CASSQSGTGNQPQHF.